These T cell receptor beta chains were read from a single sample in a study of blood T cell repertoires in COVID-19. The data were produced by immunoSEQ multiplex PCR, yet TCRdb's version contains in-frame clones alone and is incomplete. Of over 150,000 clones in the sample, around 80% are singletons; the top ten hold under 15%. The sequenced sample consisted of peripheral blood. The receptors stem from a human donor in a cohort sampled during active COVID-19. CDR3s include the opening cysteine and the closing phenylalanine or tryptophan. The D gene is left open where the match is weak. The size field is filled for only some rows; it gives once, few, many or a size class.

D	V	J	size	CDR3	DNA
TRBD2	TRBV28	TRBJ2-5	few	CASSRSILAGGPGGETQYF	TGTGCCAGCAGTCGAAGTATCCTAGCGGGAGGCCCCGGGGGGGAGACCCAGTACTTC
TRBD1	TRBV18	TRBJ1-2	-	CASSPPRTGSDGYTF	TGTGCCAGCTCACCACCCAGGACAGGGTCGGACGGCTACACCTTC
-	TRBV7-6	TRBJ2-1	-	CASSPQTGPPSSYNEQFF	TGTGCCAGCAGCCCTCAGACAGGACCCCCTAGCTCCTACAATGAGCAGTTCTTC
-	TRBV30	TRBJ1-5	-	CAWSVQASQPQHF	TGTGCCTGGAGTGTACAGGCGAGTCAGCCCCAGCATTTT
-	TRBV21-1	TRBJ2-3	-	CASSNPVLDTQYF	TGTGCCAGCAGCAACCCGGTACTAGATACGCAGTATTTT
TRBD1	TRBV18	TRBJ1-1	-	CASSPRTGNTEAFF	TGTGCCAGCTCACCTAGGACAGGGAACACTGAAGCTTTCTTT
TRBD1	TRBV11-2	TRBJ2-7	-	CASSRYRGLRNEQYF	TGTGCCAGCAGCAGATACAGGGGGCTCCGGAACGAGCAGTACTTC
TRBD2	TRBV11-2	TRBJ2-7	once	CASSLGLAGGRTYEQYF	TGTGCCAGCAGCTTAGGGCTAGCGGGAGGGCGCACCTACGAGCAGTACTTC
-	TRBV2	TRBJ2-7	-	CASTSGQNYEQYF	TGTGCCAGCACTTCCGGACAAAACTACGAGCAGTACTTC
TRBD1	TRBV25-1	TRBJ2-7	-	CASSEGRGQGSYEQYF	TGTGCCAGCAGTGAAGGTCGGGGACAGGGGTCCTACGAGCAGTACTTC
-	TRBV7-8	TRBJ1-4	-	CASSLRGEKLFF	TGTGCCAGCAGCCTTCGGGGTGAAAAACTGTTTTTT
-	TRBV6-5	TRBJ2-3	-	CASSQNIQNTDTQYF	TGTGCCAGCAGCCAAAACATACAGAATACAGATACGCAGTATTTT
-	TRBV5-6	TRBJ2-1	-	CASSLGQGGYNEQFF	TGTGCCAGCAGCTTAGGTCAGGGGGGCTACAATGAGCAGTTCTTC
-	TRBV4-1	TRBJ1-6	-	CASSQRGGEDYNSPLHF	TGCGCCAGCAGCCAGCGGGGAGGGGAAGACTATAATTCACCCCTCCACTTT
-	TRBV4-2	TRBJ2-3	-	CASSQARRVDTQYF	TGTGCCAGCAGCCAAGCCCGGCGGGTAGATACGCAGTATTTT
TRBD2	TRBV18	TRBJ2-5	-	CASSPRTSGSFRETQYF	TGTGCCAGCTCACCAAGGACTAGCGGGAGTTTCCGGGAGACCCAGTACTTC
TRBD1	TRBV7-2	TRBJ2-5	-	CASSLTGGVLETQYF	TGTGCCAGCAGCTTAACAGGGGGAGTCCTAGAGACCCAGTACTTC
-	TRBV2	TRBJ2-3	-	CASKSGAVVGDTQYF	TGTGCCAGCAAATCGGGAGCGGTCGTAGGAGATACGCAGTATTTT
-	TRBV30	TRBJ1-2	-	CAWSLGADYGYTF	TGTGCCTGGAGTCTGGGGGCGGACTATGGCTACACCTTC
-	TRBV6-5	TRBJ1-4	-	CASRPGGREKLFF	TGTGCCAGCCGCCCCGGGGGGCGGGAAAAACTGTTTTTT
-	TRBV18	TRBJ2-4	-	CASSLSPSSGKNIQYF	TGTGCCAGCTCACTGAGCCCTTCCTCAGGCAAAAACATTCAGTACTTC
-	TRBV5-4	TRBJ2-1	-	CASSFRAQTNEQFF	TGTGCCAGCAGCTTCAGGGCGCAAACAAATGAGCAGTTCTTC
TRBD2	TRBV10-3	TRBJ2-7	-	CANSAGASHEQYF	TGTGCCAACTCAGCGGGAGCTTCACACGAGCAGTACTTC
TRBD1	TRBV11-2	TRBJ2-7	-	CASSLSSLTGIDEQYF	TGTGCCAGCAGCCTCTCCTCACTGACAGGGATCGACGAGCAGTACTTC
-	TRBV2	TRBJ1-5	few	CASSDVAVNQPQHF	TGTGCCAGCAGTGATGTGGCGGTGAATCAGCCCCAGCATTTT
-	TRBV7-8	TRBJ2-5	-	CASSDRGTQYF	TGTGCCAGCAGCGACCGGGGGACCCAGTACTTC
-	TRBV2	TRBJ1-5	-	CASNFSPTAGSQHF	TGTGCCAGCAACTTCTCCCCGACAGCCGGGTCCCAGCATTTT
-	TRBV5-1	TRBJ2-1	-	CASSFNSPSPLSYNEQFF	TGCGCCAGCAGCTTTAATTCGCCTAGCCCCCTCTCCTACAATGAGCAGTTCTTC
TRBD2	TRBV10-2	TRBJ2-7	many	CASSEHLAGGNEQYF	TGCGCCAGCAGTGAGCACCTAGCGGGAGGGAACGAGCAGTACTTC
-	TRBV19	TRBJ2-5	-	CASSIGDSLETQYF	TGTGCCAGTAGTATAGGTGACAGTTTGGAGACCCAGTACTTC
TRBD1	TRBV27	TRBJ2-6	-	CASSLKGTVITSGANVLTF	TGTGCCAGCAGTTTAAAGGGGACAGTTATTACCTCTGGGGCCAACGTCCTGACTTTC
-	TRBV30	TRBJ2-3	-	CAWSVGGTDTQYF	TGTGCCTGGAGTGTAGGGGGCACAGATACGCAGTATTTT
TRBD2	TRBV28	TRBJ2-7	-	CASSFSLAGLYEQYF	TGTGCCAGCAGTTTTTCCCTAGCGGGACTCTACGAGCAGTACTTC
-	TRBV28	TRBJ1-5	-	CASSLWGGADQPQHF	TGTGCCAGCAGTTTATGGGGAGGGGCGGATCAGCCCCAGCATTTT
TRBD2	TRBV29-1	TRBJ2-5	-	CSVEPSGSAQETQYF	TGCAGCGTTGAACCTAGCGGGAGCGCCCAGGAGACCCAGTACTTC
-	TRBV30	TRBJ1-3	-	CAWNARRNTIYF	TGTGCCTGGAACGCCAGAAGAAACACCATATATTTT
-	TRBV10-1	TRBJ2-7	once	CASSDRSDRQYF	TGCGCCAGCAGTGATCGGTCCGATCGGCAGTACTTC
-	TRBV6-5	TRBJ2-3	once	CAGSQGIADTQYF	TGTGCCGGATCACAGGGTATCGCAGATACGCAGTATTTT
-	TRBV5-5	TRBJ1-4	-	CASRPQGTEKLFF	TGTGCCAGCAGGCCACAGGGAACCGAAAAACTGTTTTTT
-	TRBV7-9	TRBJ1-1	-	CASDQVGDPTEAFF	TGTGCCAGTGACCAAGTAGGGGATCCCACTGAAGCTTTCTTT
TRBD1	TRBV7-9	TRBJ2-7	-	CASSLDREWQYF	TGTGCCAGCAGCCTCGACAGGGAGTGGCAGTACTTC
TRBD2	TRBV5-1	TRBJ2-1	-	CASASGTSGRAVDNEQFF	TGCGCCAGCGCCAGCGGGACTAGCGGGAGGGCCGTCGACAATGAGCAGTTCTTC
-	TRBV7-9	TRBJ2-2	-	CASSTLLPNTGELFF	TGTGCCAGCAGCACATTACTACCGAACACCGGGGAGCTGTTTTTT
-	TRBV28	TRBJ2-7	-	CASSLGQNPYEQYF	TGTGCCAGCAGTTTGGGCCAGAACCCCTACGAGCAGTACTTC
-	TRBV29-1	TRBJ2-1	-	CSVEEVNRVREQFF	TGCAGCGTTGAAGAAGTGAACAGGGTTCGGGAGCAGTTCTTC
-	TRBV7-9	TRBJ2-5	-	CASSLRGETQYF	TGTGCCAGCAGCTTAAGAGGGGAGACCCAGTACTTC
-	TRBV27	TRBJ2-1	-	CASSLSRLNEQFF	TGTGCCAGCAGTTTAAGCCGCCTCAATGAGCAGTTCTTC
-	TRBV2	TRBJ2-3	once	CASTLQGYDTQYF	TGTGCCAGCACGCTGCAGGGGTACGATACGCAGTATTTT
-	TRBV18	TRBJ2-5	-	CASSSRRETQYF	TGTGCCAGCTCATCTCGGAGGGAGACCCAGTACTTC
TRBD1	TRBV10-2	TRBJ1-1	-	CASRAQGADTEAFF	TGCGCCAGCAGGGCACAGGGGGCGGACACTGAAGCTTTCTTT
-	TRBV5-1	TRBJ2-7	-	CASSETDYEQYF	TGCGCCAGCAGCGAGACTGACTACGAGCAGTACTTC
TRBD2	TRBV5-1	TRBJ2-3	-	CASSRLAGVPTDTQYF	TGCGCCAGCAGCCGACTAGCGGGAGTCCCCACAGATACGCAGTATTTT